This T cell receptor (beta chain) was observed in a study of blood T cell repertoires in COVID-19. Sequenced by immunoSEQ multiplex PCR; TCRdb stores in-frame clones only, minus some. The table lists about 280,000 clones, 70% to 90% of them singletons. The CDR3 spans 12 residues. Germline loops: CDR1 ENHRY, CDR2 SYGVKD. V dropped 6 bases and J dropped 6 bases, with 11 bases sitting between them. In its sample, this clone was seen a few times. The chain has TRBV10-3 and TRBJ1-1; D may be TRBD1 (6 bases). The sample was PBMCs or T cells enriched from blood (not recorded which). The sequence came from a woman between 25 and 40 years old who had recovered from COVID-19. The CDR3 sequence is CAISGGGAEAFF. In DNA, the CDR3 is TGTGCCATCAGCGGAGGGGGGGCTGAAGCTTTCTTT.